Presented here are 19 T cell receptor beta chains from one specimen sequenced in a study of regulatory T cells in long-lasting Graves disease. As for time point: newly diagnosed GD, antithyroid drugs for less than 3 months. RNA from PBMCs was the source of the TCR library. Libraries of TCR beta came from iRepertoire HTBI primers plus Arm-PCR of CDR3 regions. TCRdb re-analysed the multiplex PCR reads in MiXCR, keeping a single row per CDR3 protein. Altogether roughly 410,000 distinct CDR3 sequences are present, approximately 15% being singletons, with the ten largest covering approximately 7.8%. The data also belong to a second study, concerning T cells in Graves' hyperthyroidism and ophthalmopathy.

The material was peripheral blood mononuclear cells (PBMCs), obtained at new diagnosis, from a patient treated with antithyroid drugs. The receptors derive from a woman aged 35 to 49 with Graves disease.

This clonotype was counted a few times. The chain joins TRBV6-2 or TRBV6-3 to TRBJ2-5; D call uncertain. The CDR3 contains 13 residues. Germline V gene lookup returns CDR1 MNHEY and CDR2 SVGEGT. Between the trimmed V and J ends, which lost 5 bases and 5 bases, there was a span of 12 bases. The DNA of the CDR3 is TGTGCCAGCAGTCCATCCTACGGGGAGACCCAGTACTTC. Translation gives CASSPSYGETQYF.

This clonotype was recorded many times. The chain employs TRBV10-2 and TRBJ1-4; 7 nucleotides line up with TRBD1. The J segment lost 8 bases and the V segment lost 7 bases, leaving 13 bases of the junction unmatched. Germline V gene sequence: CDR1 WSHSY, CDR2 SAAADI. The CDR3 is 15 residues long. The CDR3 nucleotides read TGCGCCAGCACCTCGCCCGGGACAGAGGACGAAAAACTGTTTTTT. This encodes CASTSPGTEDEKLFF.

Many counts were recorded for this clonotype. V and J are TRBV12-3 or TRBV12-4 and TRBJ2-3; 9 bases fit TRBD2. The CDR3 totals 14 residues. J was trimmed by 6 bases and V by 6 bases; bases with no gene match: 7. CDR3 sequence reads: CASRREGLRDTQYF. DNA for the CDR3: TGTGCCAGCAGGCGGGAGGGCCTAAGGGATACGCAGTATTTT.

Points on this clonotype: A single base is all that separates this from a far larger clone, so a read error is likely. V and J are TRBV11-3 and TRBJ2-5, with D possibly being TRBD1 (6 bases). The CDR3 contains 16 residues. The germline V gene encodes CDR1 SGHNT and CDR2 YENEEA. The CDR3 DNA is TGTGCCAGCAGCCCCCGCCAGGGGTACAGGAACAATGAGCAGCTCTTC. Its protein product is CASSPRQGYRNNEQLF.

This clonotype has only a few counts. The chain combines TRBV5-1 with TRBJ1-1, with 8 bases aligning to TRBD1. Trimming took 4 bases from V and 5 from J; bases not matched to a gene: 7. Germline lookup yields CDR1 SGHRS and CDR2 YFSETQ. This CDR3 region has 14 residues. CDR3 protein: CASSVNRGWTEAFF. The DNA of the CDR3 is TGCGCCAGCAGCGTGAACAGGGGGTGGACTGAAGCTTTCTTT.

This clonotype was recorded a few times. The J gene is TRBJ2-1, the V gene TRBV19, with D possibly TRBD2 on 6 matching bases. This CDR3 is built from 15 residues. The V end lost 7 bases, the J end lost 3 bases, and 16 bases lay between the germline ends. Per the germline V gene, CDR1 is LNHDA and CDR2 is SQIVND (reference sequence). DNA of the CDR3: TGTGCCAGTATTGGGGCCAGCGGGTACTACAATGAGCAGTTCTTC. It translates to CASIGASGYYNEQFF.

The CDR3 region has the DNA TGTGCCTGGACGCGGGCAATGAACACTGAAGCTTTCTTT. It is translated as CAWTRAMNTEAFF. The chain couples TRBV30 to TRBJ1-1; D gene unclear. In germline, CDR1 is GTSNPN, CDR2 SVGIG (reference sequence). CDR3 length: 13 residues. V lost 4 bases to trimming and J lost 0 bases, with 9 bases between them.

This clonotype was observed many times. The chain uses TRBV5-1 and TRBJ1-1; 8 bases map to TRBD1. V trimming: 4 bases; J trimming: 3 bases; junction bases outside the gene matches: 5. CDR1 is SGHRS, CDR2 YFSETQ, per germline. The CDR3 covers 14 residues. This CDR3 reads CASSQDRADTEAFF. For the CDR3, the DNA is TGCGCCAGCAGCCAGGACAGGGCGGACACTGAAGCTTTCTTT. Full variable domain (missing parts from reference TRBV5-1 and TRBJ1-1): KAGVTQTPRYLIKTRGQQVTLSCSPISGHRSVSWYQQTPGQGLQFLFEYFSETQRNKGNFPGRFSGRQFSNSRSEMNVSTLELGDSALYLCASSQDRADTEAFFGQGTRLTVV.

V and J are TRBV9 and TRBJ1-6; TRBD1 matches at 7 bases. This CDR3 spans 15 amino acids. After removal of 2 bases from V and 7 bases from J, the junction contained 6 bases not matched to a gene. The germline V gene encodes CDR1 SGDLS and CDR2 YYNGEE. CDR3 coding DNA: TGTGCCAGCAGCGTTCGACAGGGAGGAAATTCACCCCTCCACTTT. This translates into CASSVRQGGNSPLHF.

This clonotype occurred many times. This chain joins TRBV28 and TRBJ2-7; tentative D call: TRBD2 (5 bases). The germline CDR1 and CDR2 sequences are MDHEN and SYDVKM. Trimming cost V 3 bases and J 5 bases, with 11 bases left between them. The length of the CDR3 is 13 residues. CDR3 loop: CASSLETNHEQYF. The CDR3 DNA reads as TGTGCCAGCAGTTTGGAGACTAACCACGAGCAGTACTTC.

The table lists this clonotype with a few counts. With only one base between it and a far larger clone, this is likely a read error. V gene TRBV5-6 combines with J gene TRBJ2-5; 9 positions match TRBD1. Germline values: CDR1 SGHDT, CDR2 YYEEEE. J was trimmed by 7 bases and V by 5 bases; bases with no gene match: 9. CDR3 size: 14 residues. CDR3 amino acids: CASSSGQGTWTQYF. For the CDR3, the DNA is TGTGCCAGCAGTTCCGGACAGGGGACTTGGACCCAGTACTTC. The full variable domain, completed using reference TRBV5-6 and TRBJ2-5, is DAGVTQSPTHLIKTRGQQVTLRCSPKSGHDTVSWYQQALGQGPQFIFQYYEEEERQRGNFPDRFSGHQFPNYSSELNVNALLLGDSALYLCASSSGQGTWTQYFGPGTRLLVL.

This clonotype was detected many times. CDR3 protein: CASSPGGASGVVYNEQFF. CDR3 in DNA: TGTGCCAGCAGCCCAGGGGGGGCTAGCGGAGTGGTCTACAATGAGCAGTTCTTC. The rearrangement joins TRBV7-9 to TRBJ2-1; D tentatively fits TRBD1 or TRBD2 (7 bases each). V lost 5 bases to trimming and J lost 3 bases, with 23 bases between them. Germline values: CDR1 SEHNR, CDR2 FQNEAQ (reference sequence). This CDR3 is built from 18 residues.

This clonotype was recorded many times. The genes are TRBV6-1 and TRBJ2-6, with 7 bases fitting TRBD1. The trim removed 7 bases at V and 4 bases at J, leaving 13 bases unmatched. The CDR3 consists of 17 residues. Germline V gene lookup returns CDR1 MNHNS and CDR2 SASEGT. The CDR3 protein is CASNPTGIRPGANVLTF. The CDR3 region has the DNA TGTGCCAGCAACCCGACAGGGATTCGCCCCGGGGCCAACGTCCTGACTTTC.

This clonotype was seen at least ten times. The CDR3 bases are TGTGCCAGCTTTGTTTCCCCTAATGTGGATTCCACAGATACGCAGTATTTT. Residues: CASFVSPNVDSTDTQYF. The genes are TRBV12-3 or TRBV12-4 and TRBJ2-3; D gene uncertain. This CDR3 has 17 amino acids. Trimming stripped 8 bases from V and 2 bases from J, with 23 bases between.

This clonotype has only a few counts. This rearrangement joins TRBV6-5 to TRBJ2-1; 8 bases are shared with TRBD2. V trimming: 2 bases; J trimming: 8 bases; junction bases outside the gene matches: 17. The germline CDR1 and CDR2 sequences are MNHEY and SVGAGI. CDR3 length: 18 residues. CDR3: CASSYGGRTTLLGDEQFF. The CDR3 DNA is TGTGCCAGCAGTTACGGCGGGAGGACAACCCTATTAGGCGATGAGCAGTTCTTC.

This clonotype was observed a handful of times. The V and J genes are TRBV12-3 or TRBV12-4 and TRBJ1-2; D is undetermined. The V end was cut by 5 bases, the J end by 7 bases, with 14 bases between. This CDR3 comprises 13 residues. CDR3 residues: CASSVSESVGYTF. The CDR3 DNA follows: TGTGCCAGCAGTGTTAGCGAGTCGGTTGGCTACACCTTC.

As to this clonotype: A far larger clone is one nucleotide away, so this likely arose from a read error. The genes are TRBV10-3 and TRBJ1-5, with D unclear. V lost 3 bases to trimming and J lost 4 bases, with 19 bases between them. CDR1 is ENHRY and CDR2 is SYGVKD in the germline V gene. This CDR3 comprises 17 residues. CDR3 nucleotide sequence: TGTGCCATCAGTGATGGCAGTTTGGGTAGTGGTAATCAGCCCCAGCATTTT. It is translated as CAISDGSLGSGNQPQHF.

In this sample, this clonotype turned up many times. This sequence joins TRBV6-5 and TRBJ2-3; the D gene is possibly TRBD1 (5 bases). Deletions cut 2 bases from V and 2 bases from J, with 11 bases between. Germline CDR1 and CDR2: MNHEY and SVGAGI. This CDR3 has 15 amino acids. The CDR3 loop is CASSYVGGHTDTQYF. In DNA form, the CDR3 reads TGTGCCAGCAGTTACGTTGGCGGACACACAGATACGCAGTATTTT.

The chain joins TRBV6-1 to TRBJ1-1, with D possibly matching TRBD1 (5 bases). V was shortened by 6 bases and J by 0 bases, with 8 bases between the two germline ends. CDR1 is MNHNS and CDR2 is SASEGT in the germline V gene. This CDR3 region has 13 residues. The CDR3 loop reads CASREQVNTEAFF. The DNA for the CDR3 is TGTGCCAGCAGGGAACAGGTGAACACTGAAGCTTTCTTT.